The present T cell receptor (beta chain) was sequenced within a study of sequential checkpoint blockade in melanoma. For the study at large: Randomization was 1:1 between first-line nivolumab→ipilimumab and ipilimumab→nivolumab.

Libraries were prepared by immunoSEQ multiplex PCR; TCRdb keeps only in-frame clonotypes and omits some of them. The sample records around 20,000 clones, more than 75% being singletons. Treatment: randomized to nivolumab then ipilimumab (arm A) or the reverse (arm B). DNA-damaging chemotherapy had not been given to any patient beforehand. Live CD3+CD8+ CD19− CD56− cells were sorted from PBMCs. Germline loops: CDR1 LNHDA, CDR2 SQIVND (reference sequence). CDR3 length equals 13 residues. The junction had 2 bases not matched to a gene; V was cut back by 5 bases and J by 4 bases. The chain recombines TRBV19 with TRBJ1-5, with TRBD1 matching over 7 bases. The material was CD8+ T cells sorted from blood (inferred from file names), obtained from a patient given nivolumab and ipilimumab in sequence. This receptor was identified in a human donor with melanoma. The CDR3 is CASSVTGNQPQHF. Written as DNA, the CDR3 is TGTGCCAGTAGTGTGACAGGGAATCAGCCCCAGCATTTT.